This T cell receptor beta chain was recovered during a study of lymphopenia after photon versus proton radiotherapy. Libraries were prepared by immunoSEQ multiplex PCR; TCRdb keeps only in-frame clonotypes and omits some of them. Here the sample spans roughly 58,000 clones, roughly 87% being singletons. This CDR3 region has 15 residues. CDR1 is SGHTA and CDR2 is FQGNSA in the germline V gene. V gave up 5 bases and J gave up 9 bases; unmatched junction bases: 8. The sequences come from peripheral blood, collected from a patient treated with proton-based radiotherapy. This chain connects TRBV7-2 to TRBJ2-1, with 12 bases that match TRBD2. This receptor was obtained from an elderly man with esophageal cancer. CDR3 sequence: CASSPTTSGSGEQFF. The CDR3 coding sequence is TGTGCCAGCAGCCCGACGACTAGCGGGAGCGGTGAGCAGTTCTTC.